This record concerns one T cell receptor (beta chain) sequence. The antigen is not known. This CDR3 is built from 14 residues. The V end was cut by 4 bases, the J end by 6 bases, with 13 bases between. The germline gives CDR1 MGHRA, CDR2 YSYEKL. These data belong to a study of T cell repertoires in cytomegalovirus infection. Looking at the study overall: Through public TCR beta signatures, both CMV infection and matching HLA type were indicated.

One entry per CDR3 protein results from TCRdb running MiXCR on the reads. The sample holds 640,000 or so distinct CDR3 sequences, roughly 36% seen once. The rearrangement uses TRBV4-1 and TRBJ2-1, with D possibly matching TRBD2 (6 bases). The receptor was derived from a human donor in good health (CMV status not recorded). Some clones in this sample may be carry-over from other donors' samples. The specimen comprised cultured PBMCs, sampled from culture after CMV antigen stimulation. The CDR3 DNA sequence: TGCGCCAGCAGCCCCCTGGGGACTCCCAATGAGCAGTTCTTC. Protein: CASSPLGTPNEQFF.